Below, 5 T cell receptor beta chains from the same sample are listed, as sequenced in a study of T cells in Graves' hyperthyroidism and ophthalmopathy. TCR beta CDR3 sequences were amplified from RNA transcripts. The TCR CDR3 was amplified in a first-round RT-PCR using the HTBI primer set. Using its own MiXCR run on the multiplex PCR reads, TCRdb lists one record per CDR3 protein. The sample shows approximately 380,000 distinct CDR3 sequences, roughly 19% of them seen only once. Input material: blood. These receptors came from a woman aged 18-29 years with Graves' hyperthyroidism.

This clonotype was recorded at least ten times. The gene calls are TRBV14 and TRBJ2-5, with 8 bases that match TRBD1. V lost 1 base to trimming and J lost 5 bases; unmatched junction nucleotides: 6. Germline CDR1 and CDR2: SGHDN and FVKESK. The CDR3 loop spans 15 amino acids. The CDR3: CASSQGTGSWETQYF. The CDR3 DNA is TGTGCCAGCAGCCAAGGGACAGGGTCATGGGAGACCCAGTACTTC.

V and J are TRBV18 and TRBJ2-7, with unresolved D. The CDR3 is 13 amino acids. Per the germline V gene, CDR1 is KGHSH and CDR2 is LQKENI. Trimming took 0 bases from V and 3 from J, leaving 6 bases between them. The CDR3 sequence is CASSPPDGYEQYF. For the CDR3, the DNA is TGTGCCAGCTCACCACCCGACGGCTACGAGCAGTACTTC.

This clonotype was seen at least ten times. V gene TRBV20-1 combines with J gene TRBJ2-7; 7 bases are a match to TRBD1. CDR1 is DFQATT, CDR2 SNEGSKA, per germline (reference sequence). This CDR3 has 14 residues. The CDR3 bases are TGCAGCCCTGGGAGACAGGGAAGCTCCTACGAGCAGTACTTC. Protein sequence: CSPGRQGSSYEQYF.

This clonotype showed up many times. The genes are TRBV6-5 and TRBJ2-1, with a weak D call TRBD2 (6 bases). Trimming took off 0 bases at V and 6 bases at J, with 9 bases between the two ends. The CDR3 contains 14 residues. The V gene's germline CDR1 is MNHEY and CDR2 SVGAGI. The CDR3 here is CASSYSGGPNEQFF. CDR3 nucleotides: TGTGCCAGCAGTTACTCGGGGGGACCCAATGAGCAGTTCTTC.

This clonotype was observed many times. The rearrangement joins TRBV6-5 to TRBJ2-7; 7 bases agree with TRBD2. V shed 6 bases, J shed 3 bases, and the junction held 8 bases outside the gene matches. This CDR3 has 14 amino acids. Germline lookup yields CDR1 MNHEY and CDR2 SVGAGI. CDR3: CASSLTRDYYEQYF. In DNA, the CDR3 is TGTGCCAGCAGCCTAACCCGGGACTACTACGAGCAGTACTTC.